The TCR beta chain under discussion was sequenced for a study of T cell repertoires in cytomegalovirus infection. CDR1 is SGHTA and CDR2 is FQGNSA in the germline V gene. V was shortened by 4 bases and J by 6 bases, with 27 bases between the two germline ends. CDR3 length equals 18 residues. As regards this clonotype: The antigen remains unidentified.

Each CDR3 protein gets one entry after TCRdb re-called the reads with MiXCR. Here the sample spans 800,000 to 950,000 distinct CDR3 sequences, roughly 33% being singletons. The chain joins TRBV7-2 to TRBJ1-2; D is uncertain. The clonotype was recovered from a human donor in good health (CMV status not recorded). Some clones in this sample may be carry-over from other donors' samples. Sample: cultured CD8+ T cells from PBMCs, taken from culture after CMV antigen stimulation. The CDR3 bases are TGTGCCAGCAGCTCCGAACGGGGAATGAGTCCAGTCGGAAATGGCTACACCTTC. Encoded protein: CASSSERGMSPVGNGYTF.